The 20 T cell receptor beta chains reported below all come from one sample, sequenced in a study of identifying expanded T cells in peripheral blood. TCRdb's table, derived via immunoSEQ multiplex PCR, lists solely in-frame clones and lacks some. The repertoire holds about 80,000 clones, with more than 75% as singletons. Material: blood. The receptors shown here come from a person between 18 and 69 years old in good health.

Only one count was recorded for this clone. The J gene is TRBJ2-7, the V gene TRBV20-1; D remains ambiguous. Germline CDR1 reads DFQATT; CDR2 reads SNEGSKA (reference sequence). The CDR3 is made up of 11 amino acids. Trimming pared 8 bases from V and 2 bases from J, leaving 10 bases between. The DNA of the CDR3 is TGCAGTACATCTCCCACCTACGAGCAGTACTTC. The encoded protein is CSTSPTYEQYF.

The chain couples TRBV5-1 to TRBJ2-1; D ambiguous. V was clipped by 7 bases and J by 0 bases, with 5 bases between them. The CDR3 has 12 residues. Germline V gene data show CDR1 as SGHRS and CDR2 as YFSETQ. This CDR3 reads CASGVSYNEQFF. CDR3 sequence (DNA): TGCGCCAGCGGGGTCTCCTACAATGAGCAGTTCTTC.

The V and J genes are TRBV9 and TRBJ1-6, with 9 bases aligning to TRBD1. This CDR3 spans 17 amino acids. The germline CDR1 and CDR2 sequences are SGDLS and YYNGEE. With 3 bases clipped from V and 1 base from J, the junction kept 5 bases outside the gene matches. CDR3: CASSGGQGTSYNSPLHF. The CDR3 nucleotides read TGTGCCAGCAGCGGGGGACAGGGTACGTCCTATAATTCACCCCTCCACTTT.

In DNA, the CDR3 is TGCGCCAGCAGCCTCGGACAGGGAATGGGTTCCTACGAGCAGTACTTC. Translated, it gives CASSLGQGMGSYEQYF. The chain couples TRBV5-1 to TRBJ2-7, with 8 bases matching TRBD1. This CDR3 is built from 16 residues. V lost 4 bases to trimming and J lost 1 base; unmatched junction nucleotides: 10. Germline assignment: CDR1 SGHRS and CDR2 YFSETQ.

This CDR3 reads CASSVVAGYGYTF. The DNA of the CDR3 is TGTGCCAGCAGCGTAGTGGCAGGCTATGGCTACACCTTC. The chain combines TRBV9 with TRBJ1-2; no reliable D call. CDR3 size: 13 residues. Germline V gene data show CDR1 as SGDLS and CDR2 as YYNGEE. The germline V and J ends were trimmed by 0 bases and 4 bases, with 7 bases remaining between them.

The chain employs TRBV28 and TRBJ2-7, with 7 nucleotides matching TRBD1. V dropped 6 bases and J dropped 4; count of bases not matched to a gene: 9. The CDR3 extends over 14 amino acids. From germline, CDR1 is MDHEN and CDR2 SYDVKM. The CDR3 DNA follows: TGTGCCAGCAGCCGACAGGGTGTAGGTTACGAGCAGTACTTC. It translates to CASSRQGVGYEQYF.

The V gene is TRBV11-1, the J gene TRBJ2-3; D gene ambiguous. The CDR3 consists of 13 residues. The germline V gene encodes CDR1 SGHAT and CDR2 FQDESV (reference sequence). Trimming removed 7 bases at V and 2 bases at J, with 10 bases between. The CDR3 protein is CASTEQDTDTQYF. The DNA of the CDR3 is TGTGCCAGCACCGAGCAGGACACAGATACGCAGTATTTT.

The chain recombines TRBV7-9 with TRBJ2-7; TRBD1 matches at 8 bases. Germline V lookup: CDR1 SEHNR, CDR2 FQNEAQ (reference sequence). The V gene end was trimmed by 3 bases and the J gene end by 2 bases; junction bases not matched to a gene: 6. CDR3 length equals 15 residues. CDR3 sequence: CASSFKGQAAYEQYF. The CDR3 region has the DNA TGTGCCAGCAGCTTTAAGGGACAGGCCGCCTACGAGCAGTACTTC.

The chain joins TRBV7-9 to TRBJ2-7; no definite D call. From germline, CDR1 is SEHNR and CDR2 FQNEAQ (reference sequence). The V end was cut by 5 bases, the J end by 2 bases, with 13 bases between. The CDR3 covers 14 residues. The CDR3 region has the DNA TGTGCCAGCAGCCCCGTCCTTCCTACCTACGAGCAGTACTTC. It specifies CASSPVLPTYEQYF. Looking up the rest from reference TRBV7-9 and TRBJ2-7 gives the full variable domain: DTGVSQNPRHKITKRGQNVTFRCDPISEHNRLYWYRQTLGQGPEFLTYFQNEAQLEKSRLLSDRFSAERPKGSFSTLEIQRTEQGDSAMYLCASSPVLPTYEQYFGPGTRLTVT.

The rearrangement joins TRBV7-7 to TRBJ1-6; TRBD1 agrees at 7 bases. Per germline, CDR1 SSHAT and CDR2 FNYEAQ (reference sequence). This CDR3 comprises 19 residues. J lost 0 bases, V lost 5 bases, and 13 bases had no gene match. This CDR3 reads CASSPRPGQKSSYNSPLHF. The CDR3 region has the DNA TGTGCCAGCAGCCCGCGACCGGGACAGAAGAGCTCCTATAATTCACCCCTCCACTTT.

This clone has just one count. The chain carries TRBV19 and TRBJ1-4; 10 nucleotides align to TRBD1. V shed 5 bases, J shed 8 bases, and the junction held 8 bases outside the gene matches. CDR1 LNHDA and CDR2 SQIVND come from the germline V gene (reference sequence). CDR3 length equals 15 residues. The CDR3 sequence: CASSRQGATWEKLFF. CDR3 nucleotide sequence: TGTGCCAGTAGTCGACAGGGGGCGACGTGGGAAAAACTGTTTTTT.

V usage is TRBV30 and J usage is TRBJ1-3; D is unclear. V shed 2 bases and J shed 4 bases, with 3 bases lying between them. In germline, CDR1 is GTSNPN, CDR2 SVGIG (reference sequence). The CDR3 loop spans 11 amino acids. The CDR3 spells CAWSSGNTIYF. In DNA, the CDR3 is TGTGCCTGGAGTTCCGGAAACACCATATATTTT.

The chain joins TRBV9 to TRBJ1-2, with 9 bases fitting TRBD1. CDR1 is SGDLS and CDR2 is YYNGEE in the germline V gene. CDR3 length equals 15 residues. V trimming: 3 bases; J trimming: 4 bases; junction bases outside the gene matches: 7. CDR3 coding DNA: TGTGCCAGCAGCGGAGGGGGACAGGGTAGCTATGGCTACACCTTC. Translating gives CASSGGGQGSYGYTF.

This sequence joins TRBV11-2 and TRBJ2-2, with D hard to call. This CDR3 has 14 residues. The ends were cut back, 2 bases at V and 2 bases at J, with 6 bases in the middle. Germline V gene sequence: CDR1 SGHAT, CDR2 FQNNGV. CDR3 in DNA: TGTGCCAGCAGCTTACGTCTTAACACCGGGGAGCTGTTTTTT. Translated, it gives CASSLRLNTGELFF.

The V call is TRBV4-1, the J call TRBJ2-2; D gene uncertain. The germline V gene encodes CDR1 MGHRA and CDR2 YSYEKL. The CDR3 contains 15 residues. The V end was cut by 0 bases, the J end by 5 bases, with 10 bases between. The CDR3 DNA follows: TGCGCCAGCAGCCAAGATGAAACCAGGACCGGGGAGCTGTTTTTT. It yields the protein CASSQDETRTGELFF.

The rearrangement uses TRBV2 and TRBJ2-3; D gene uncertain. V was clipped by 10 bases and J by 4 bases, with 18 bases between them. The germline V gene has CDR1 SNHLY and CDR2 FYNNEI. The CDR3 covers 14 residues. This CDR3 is CATSPSRWADTQYF. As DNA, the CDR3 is TGTGCCACCTCCCCTTCCAGGTGGGCAGATACGCAGTATTTT.

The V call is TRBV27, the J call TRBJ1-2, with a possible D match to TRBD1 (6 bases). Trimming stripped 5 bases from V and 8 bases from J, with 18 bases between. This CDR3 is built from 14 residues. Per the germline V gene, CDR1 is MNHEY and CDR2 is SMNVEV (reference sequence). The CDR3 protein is CASSDGTGAWGYTF. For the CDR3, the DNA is TGTGCCAGCAGTGACGGGACGGGGGCCTGGGGCTACACCTTC.

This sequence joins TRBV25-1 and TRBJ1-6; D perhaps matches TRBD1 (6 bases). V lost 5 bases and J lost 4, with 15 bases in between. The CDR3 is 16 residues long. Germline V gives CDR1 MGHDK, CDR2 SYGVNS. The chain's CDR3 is CASSSARGAYNSPLHF. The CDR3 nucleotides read TGTGCCAGCAGTTCGGCGAGGGGGGCATATAATTCACCCCTCCACTTT.

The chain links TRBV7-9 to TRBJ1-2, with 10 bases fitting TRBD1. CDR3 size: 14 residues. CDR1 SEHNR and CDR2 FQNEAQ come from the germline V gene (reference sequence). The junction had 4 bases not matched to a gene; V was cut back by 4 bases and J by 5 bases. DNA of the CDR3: TGTGCCAGCAGCTGGGACAGGGGCGGATATGGCTACACCTTC. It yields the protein CASSWDRGGYGYTF. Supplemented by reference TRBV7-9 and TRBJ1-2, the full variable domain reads DTGVSQNPRHKITKRGQNVTFRCDPISEHNRLYWYRQTLGQGPEFLTYFQNEAQLEKSRLLSDRFSAERPKGSFSTLEIQRTEQGDSAMYLCASSWDRGGYGYTFGSGTRLTVV.

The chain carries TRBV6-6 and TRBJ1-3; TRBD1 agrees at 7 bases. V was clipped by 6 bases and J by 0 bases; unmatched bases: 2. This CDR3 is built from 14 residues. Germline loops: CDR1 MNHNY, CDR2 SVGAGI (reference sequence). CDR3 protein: CASRGQHSGNTIYF. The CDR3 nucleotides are TGTGCCAGCAGGGGACAGCACTCTGGAAACACCATATATTTT.